Given below is one T cell receptor beta chain in context. The CDR3 ends on some other residue instead of the conserved phenylalanine or tryptophan, so this is likely a read error. The germline gives CDR1 SGHRS, CDR2 YFSETQ. The CDR3 contains 15 residues. The V end was cut by 4 bases, the J end by 5 bases, with 19 bases between. These data are taken from a study of CD8 T cells in Susac syndrome. RNA totalling about 0.45 to 1 ug underwent reverse transcription with random hexamers. TCRdb independently ran MiXCR on the immunoSEQ multiplex PCR reads; one entry per CDR3 protein. The repertoire holds some 77,000 distinct CDR3 sequences, with more than 85% as singletons.

The chain links TRBV5-1 to TRBJ2-7, with D tentatively TRBD1 (7 bases). The clonotype originates from a human donor with Susac syndrome. Sequences were obtained from CD4+ T cells from PBMCs. CDR3 DNA sequence: TGCGCCAGCAGCATCCTCATTCAGGGGGAGGACGAGCAGTACTCC. Amino acids: CASSILIQGEDEQYS.